The 6 T cell receptor beta chains listed next were all sequenced from one sample in a study of cytomegalovirus exposure and HLA in healthy donors. Sequencing used immunoSEQ multiplex PCR; TCRdb keeps in-frame clones, though not all of them. The sample holds under 85,000 clones, approximately 95% seen once. The source material was PBMCs. These receptors were taken from a woman between 18 and 29 years old in good health and CMV-seronegative.

V and J are TRBV30 and TRBJ2-5; 11 bases are shared with TRBD2. Germline V gene lookup returns CDR1 GTSNPN and CDR2 SVGIG (reference sequence). The J segment lost 3 bases and the V segment lost 0 bases, leaving 12 bases of the junction unmatched. There are 18 residues in the CDR3. The CDR3: CAWSVYGTGLAGKETQYF. CDR3 nucleotide sequence: TGTGCCTGGAGTGTATATGGGACCGGACTAGCGGGCAAAGAGACCCAGTACTTC. Looking up the rest from reference TRBV30 and TRBJ2-5 gives the full variable domain: SQTIHQWPATLVQPVGSPLSLECTVEGTSNPNLYWYRQAAGRGLQLLFYSVGIGQISSEVPQNLSASRPQDRQFILSSKKLLLSDSGFYLCAWSVYGTGLAGKETQYFGPGTRLLVL.

This clone showed up just once. The chain is built from TRBV7-2 and TRBJ1-6, with TRBD1 as a possible D gene (5 bases). The V gene lost 5 bases and the J gene lost 7 bases, with 12 bases spanning the gap. The CDR3 consists of 14 residues. Germline V gene data show CDR1 as SGHTA and CDR2 as FQGNSA. The CDR3 here is CASSNGQGNSPLHF. The CDR3, as DNA: TGTGCCAGCAGCAACGGGCAGGGAAATTCACCCCTCCACTTT.

This clone was seen a single time. This chain joins TRBV10-3 and TRBJ2-1; the D gene is possibly TRBD2 (6 bases). Trimming pared 8 bases from V and 2 bases from J, leaving 10 bases between. Germline-derived CDR1 and CDR2 are ENHRY and SYGVKD. The CDR3 totals 13 residues. The CDR3 sequence is CAIREPTYNEQFF. CDR3 nucleotide sequence: TGTGCCATCCGGGAGCCCACCTACAATGAGCAGTTCTTC.

The rearrangement uses TRBV7-2 and TRBJ2-7; D call uncertain. The germline V gene has CDR1 SGHTA and CDR2 FQGNSA. Trimming left V 5 bases short and J 5 bases short, with 16 bases between. CDR3 length: 14 amino acids. CDR3 loop: CASSLDLVVNEQYF. The CDR3 DNA reads TGTGCCAGCAGCCTAGATCTAGTTGTAAACGAGCAGTACTTC.

This sequence joins TRBV27 and TRBJ1-2, with 10 bases matching TRBD1. This CDR3 has 14 residues. The V gene end was trimmed by 5 bases and the J gene end by 8 bases; junction bases not matched to a gene: 8. Germline V gene sequence: CDR1 MNHEY, CDR2 SMNVEV (reference sequence). The CDR3 sequence is CASSVGTGEGGYTF. As DNA, the CDR3 is TGTGCCAGCAGTGTCGGGACAGGGGAAGGGGGCTACACCTTC.

The rearrangement joins TRBV6-6 to TRBJ1-2; 8 bases fit TRBD1. The CDR3 has 15 residues. The germline gives CDR1 MNHNY, CDR2 SVGAGI (reference sequence). V dropped 0 bases and J dropped 1; count of bases not matched to a gene: 1. The CDR3 loop is CASSYSGQDNYGYTF. The DNA for the CDR3 is TGTGCCAGCAGTTACTCGGGACAGGATAACTATGGCTACACCTTC.